This entry describes one TCR beta chain. CDR1 is MNHEY and CDR2 is SVGAGI in the germline V gene. V trimming: 1 base; J trimming: 7 bases; junction bases outside the gene matches: 7. The CDR3 is 15 residues long. This sample is part of a study of control samples from healthy donors and cancer patients. Clones were read by immunoSEQ multiplex PCR, and TCRdb kept only the in-frame ones, dropping some. The sample has approximately 170,000 clones, roughly 91% seen once; the top ten hold 1.5%. What was sequenced was blood. The V gene is TRBV6-5, the J gene TRBJ1-2; 9 nucleotides match TRBD1. The receptor was isolated from a woman aged 25 to 39 in good health. The chain's CDR3 is CASSYLGVTGGGYTF. CDR3 bases: TGTGCCAGCAGTTACTTAGGGGTGACAGGGGGTGGCTACACCTTC.